This T cell receptor (beta chain) emerged from a study of blood T cell repertoires in COVID-19. Study information: Italy, Spain and the United States were the sources of the convalescent and acute COVID-19 samples.

CDR1 LGHDT and CDR2 YNNKEL come from the germline V gene (reference sequence). The CDR3 is 15 residues long. V was clipped by 4 bases and J by 3 bases; unmatched bases: 6. Clones were read by immunoSEQ multiplex PCR, and TCRdb kept only the in-frame ones, dropping some. The repertoire holds about 220,000 clones, with around 83% as singletons. This TCR was recovered from a man in his forties or fifties who had recovered from COVID-19. The sample was peripheral blood. The chain joins TRBV3-1 (or the pseudogene TRBV3-2) to TRBJ2-7, with 10 bases that match TRBD1. The CDR3 coding sequence is TGTGCCAGCAGCCGCCTGGGACAGGGGTTCTACGAGCAGTACTTC. Protein sequence: CASSRLGQGFYEQYF.